The clone carrying this T cell receptor (beta chain) has only one observation. Its specificity is unknown. Other nucleotide sequences from this sample produce the same CDR3. The CDR3 is 13 amino acids. Unmatched junction bases numbered 5, after V lost 4 bases and J lost 9 bases. Germline V gene lookup returns CDR1 SGHVS and CDR2 FQNEAQ. Primers: 60 Vbeta forward and 13 Jbeta reverse. Sequencing was performed with immunoSEQ multiplex PCR; in TCRdb, only in-frame clones are kept and a portion is missing. The sample lists some 110,000 clones; under 85% were seen once. This sample is drawn from a study of cytomegalovirus exposure and HLA in healthy donors. Study-wide points: Links to common viral pathogens appeared, in a later analysis, for several of the most significant clusters. In a later analysis, CMV-associated beta chains were mostly HLA-associated, it appeared. CMV antigen specificity was confirmed in vitro for three CMV-associated chains. The study carried out a later analysis of TCR beta sequences. It associated approximately 16,000 of them with specific HLA alleles at a false discovery rate of 0.05.

The sequencing input was PBMCs. The receptor comes from a man aged 25-45 years in good health and CMV-seropositive. This chain joins TRBV7-8 and TRBJ2-4, with 8 bases matching TRBD2. The CDR3 loop reads CASSSRRGAIQYF. The DNA of the CDR3 is TGTGCCAGCAGCTCCCGGCGGGGGGCCATTCAGTACTTC.